This T cell receptor beta chain was profiled in a study of blood T cell repertoires in COVID-19. About the study: The samples span acute and convalescent COVID-19 from the United States, Italy and Spain. Sources were T cells, B-cell-depleted T cells, or PBMCs; the material itself was cDNA or gDNA.

The Seattle patients, enrolled during active infection, were followed longitudinally. Per the study methods: Using reference gene primer amplification, nucleated cell counts were estimated. Sequencing used immunoSEQ multiplex PCR; TCRdb keeps in-frame clones, though not all of them. The DNA gave D and trimming, while V, J and clone size come from that table. The table has roughly 86,000 clones, about 85% seen once; the top ten hold under 3.5%. This CDR3 spans 11 amino acids. V was cut by 5 bases and J by 3 bases, with 7 bases left in between. Germline lookup yields CDR1 DFQATT and CDR2 SNEGSKA (reference sequence).

The specimen was peripheral blood. This chain connects TRBV20-1 to TRBJ1-1; D is undetermined. The sequence was collected from a woman of 80 years or more with COVID-19, enrolled during active disease. CDR3 sequence: CSADYYTEAFF. For the CDR3, the DNA is TGCAGTGCTGACTATTACACTGAAGCTTTCTTT.